These 11 T cell receptor beta chains originate from one sample sequenced in a study of PD-1 blockade in classical Hodgkin lymphoma. Repertoires were generated with immunoSEQ multiplex PCR, while TCRdb's copy carries only in-frame clones and drops some. The data show over 10,000 clones, with around 92% seen just once and about 10% held by the top ten. Every patient relapsed after autologous stem cell transplantation, and brentuximab vedotin exposure varied. The starting material was peripheral blood mononuclear cells (PBMCs), obtained at baseline. The receptor source for this set is a human donor with classical Hodgkin lymphoma.

V and J are TRBV18 and TRBJ2-5; TRBD2 is a possible D gene (6 bases). V lost 2 bases, J lost 5 bases, and 12 bases lay in between. The CDR3 is made up of 14 amino acids. Germline V lookup: CDR1 KGHSH, CDR2 LQKENI. CDR3 nucleotides: TGTGCCAGCTCACCATACGGGGGAACCGAGACCCAGTACTTC. Its protein product is CASSPYGGTETQYF. The full variable domain, rest sourced from reference TRBV18 and TRBJ2-5, is NAGVMQNPRHLVRRRGQEARLRCSPMKGHSHVYWYRQLPEEGLKFMVYLQKENIIDESGMPKERFSAEFPKEGPSILRIQQVVRGDSAAYFCASSPYGGTETQYFGPGTRLLVL.

The chain has TRBV5-1 and TRBJ1-5, with D possibly being TRBD1 (5 bases). Trimming left V 0 bases short and J 6 bases short, with 13 bases between. Looked up from germline, CDR1 is SGHRS and CDR2 is YFSETQ. The CDR3 loop spans 15 amino acids. CDR3 nucleotide sequence: TGCGCCAGCAGCTTGGGGGACCGCAGTGTTCAGCCCCAGCATTTT. Translated: CASSLGDRSVQPQHF.

This sequence joins TRBV5-1 and TRBJ2-7; D is perhaps TRBD2 (5 bases). V lost 5 bases and J lost 3, with 27 bases in between. In germline, CDR1 is SGHRS, CDR2 YFSETQ. The CDR3 is 18 amino acids. CDR3: CASRERDLMDLSYYEQYF. CDR3 bases: TGCGCCAGCAGGGAGAGGGATCTAATGGACCTTTCCTACTACGAGCAGTACTTC.

CDR3 sequence: CASSLEAGGQETQYF. CDR3 sequence (DNA): TGTGCCAGCAGCTTGGAGGCGGGGGGGCAGGAGACCCAGTACTTC. The V gene is TRBV5-4, the J gene TRBJ2-5, with 9 bases matching TRBD2. Per the germline V gene, CDR1 is SGHNT and CDR2 is YYREEE (reference sequence). CDR3 size: 15 residues. V trimming: 0 bases; J trimming: 5 bases; junction bases outside the gene matches: 5.

J is TRBJ1-5 and V is TRBV5-1, with 10 bases that match TRBD1. The junction had 5 bases not matched to a gene; V was cut back by 4 bases and J by 7 bases. The CDR3 length is 14 residues. Germline CDR1 and CDR2: SGHRS and YFSETQ. The CDR3 region is CASSVTGGPQPQHF. CDR3 bases: TGCGCCAGCAGCGTGACAGGGGGCCCCCAGCCCCAGCATTTT.

V and J are TRBV6-6 and TRBJ1-2; no clear D gene. The CDR3 totals 13 residues. Trimming stripped 0 bases from V and 13 bases from J, with 15 bases between. CDR1 and CDR2 from the germline V gene are MNHNY and SVGAGI (reference sequence). The CDR3 loop is CASSYSITDVGTF. For the CDR3, the DNA is TGTGCCAGCAGTTACTCGATAACGGACGTGGGCACCTTC.

J is TRBJ1-1 and V is TRBV6-6, with D unclear. Germline V CDR1 and CDR2: MNHNY, SVGAGI (reference sequence). This CDR3 comprises 15 residues. Trimming removed 2 bases at V and 1 base at J, with 11 bases between. The CDR3 here is CASSYGRLGNTEAFF. DNA for the CDR3: TGTGCCAGCAGTTACGGGAGACTTGGGAACACTGAAGCTTTCTTT.

The V and J genes are TRBV11-1 and TRBJ2-2, with D hard to call. This CDR3 is built from 13 residues. Trimming left V 5 bases short and J 8 bases short, with 12 bases between. CDR1 and CDR2 from the germline V gene are SGHAT and FQDESV (reference sequence). The CDR3 region has the DNA TGTGCCAGCAGCCCAGCCCGCTATGGGGAGCTGTTTTTT. It encodes CASSPARYGELFF.

The rearrangement links TRBV6-1 to TRBJ1-4, with D possibly TRBD1 on 6 matching bases. The V gene lost 6 bases and the J gene lost 8 bases, with 16 bases spanning the gap. Germline CDR1 MNHNS, CDR2 SASEGT. The CDR3 is 14 residues long. The DNA for the CDR3 is TGTGCCAGCAGCGAAACAGGGAGCAACGAAAAACTGTTTTTT. Translated, it gives CASSETGSNEKLFF.

The rearrangement links TRBV10-1 to TRBJ2-7; D unclear. Trimming shortened V by 4 bases and J by 4 bases, and 11 bases separated the two germline ends. Per germline, CDR1 WNHNN and CDR2 SYGVQD (reference sequence). The CDR3 consists of 13 residues. The CDR3 region has the DNA TGCGCCAGCAGTGCCTTGTCCACGTACGAGCAGTACTTC. Encoded protein: CASSALSTYEQYF.

This chain links TRBV5-1 with TRBJ1-4; D not resolved. CDR1 and CDR2 (germline): SGHRS, YFSETQ. CDR3 length: 13 amino acids. Trimming pared 0 bases from V and 7 bases from J, leaving 7 bases between. CDR3 in amino acids: CASSLETLEKLFF. In DNA, the CDR3 is TGCGCCAGCAGCTTGGAGACCCTTGAAAAACTGTTTTTT.